The present T cell receptor beta chain was sequenced within a study of esophageal squamous cell carcinoma under preoperative chemotherapy. At the level of the study: Both tumor-infiltrating lymphocytes and peripheral blood T cells had their TCR repertoires profiled. General observations from the study: Post-treatment tumor-infiltrating lymphocytes appeared partly derived from peripheral T cells migrating into the tumor. Tumor-infiltrating lymphocytes showed no significant post-chemotherapy TCR diversity increase, unlike peripheral T cells. Paclitaxel-nedaplatin therapy caused immediate, substantial clonotype frequency changes.

A word on this clonotype: The antigen remains undetermined.

Time point reported: before preoperative PTX-NDP chemotherapy. TCRdb re-called the PCR reads through MiXCR, storing one row per CDR3 protein. The sample holds just over 30,000 distinct CDR3 sequences; under 55% are singletons and the top ten take over 9.5%. Collection took place from a patient given preoperative chemotherapy. This sequence originates from a human donor with esophageal squamous cell carcinoma. The donor label of this sample is uncertain.

CDR3 sequence: CASSDSPGGVDEQFF. In nucleotides, the CDR3 is TGTGCCAGCAGTGACTCCCCAGGAGGGGTCGATGAGCAGTTCTTC. The V gene is TRBV6-4, the J gene TRBJ2-1; TRBD2 might be the D (6 bases). Germline-derived CDR1 and CDR2 are MRHNA and SNTAGT. This CDR3 is built from 15 residues. The germline V and J ends were trimmed by 0 bases and 8 bases, with 14 bases remaining between them.